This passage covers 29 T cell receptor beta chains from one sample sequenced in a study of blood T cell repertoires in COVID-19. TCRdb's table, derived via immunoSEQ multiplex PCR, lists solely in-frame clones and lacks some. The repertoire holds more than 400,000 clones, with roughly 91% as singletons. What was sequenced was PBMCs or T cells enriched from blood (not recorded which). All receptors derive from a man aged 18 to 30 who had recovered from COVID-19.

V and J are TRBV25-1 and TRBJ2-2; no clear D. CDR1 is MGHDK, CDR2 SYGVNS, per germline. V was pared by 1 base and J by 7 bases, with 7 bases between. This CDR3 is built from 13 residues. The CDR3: CASSEWADGELFF. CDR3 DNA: TGTGCCAGCAGTGAATGGGCCGACGGGGAGCTGTTTTTT. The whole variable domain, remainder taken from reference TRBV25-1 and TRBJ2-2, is EADIYQTPRYLVIGTGKKITLECSQTMGHDKMYWYQQDPGMELHLIHYSYGVNSTEKGDLSSESTVSRIRTEHFPLTLESARPSHTSQYLCASSEWADGELFFGEGSRLTVL.

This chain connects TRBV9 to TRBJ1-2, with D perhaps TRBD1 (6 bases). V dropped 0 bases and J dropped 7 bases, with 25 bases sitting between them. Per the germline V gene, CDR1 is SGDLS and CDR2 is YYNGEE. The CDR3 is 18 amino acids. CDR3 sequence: CASSVGEVLGESRGGYTF. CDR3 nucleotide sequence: TGTGCCAGCAGCGTAGGAGAAGTTTTGGGGGAGTCCAGGGGTGGCTACACCTTC.

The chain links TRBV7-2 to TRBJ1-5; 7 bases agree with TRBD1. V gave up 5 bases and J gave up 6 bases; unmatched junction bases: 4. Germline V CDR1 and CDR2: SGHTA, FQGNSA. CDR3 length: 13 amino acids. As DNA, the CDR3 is TGTGCCAGCAGCAACAGGGGTGGTCAGCCCCAGCATTTT. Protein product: CASSNRGGQPQHF.

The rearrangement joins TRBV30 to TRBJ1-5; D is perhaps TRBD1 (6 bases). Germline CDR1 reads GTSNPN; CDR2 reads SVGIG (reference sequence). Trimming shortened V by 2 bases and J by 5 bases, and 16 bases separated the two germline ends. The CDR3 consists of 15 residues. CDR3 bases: TGTGCCTGGAGTAGCGGAGGGGGGGCGGATCAGCCCCAGCATTTT. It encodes CAWSSGGGADQPQHF.

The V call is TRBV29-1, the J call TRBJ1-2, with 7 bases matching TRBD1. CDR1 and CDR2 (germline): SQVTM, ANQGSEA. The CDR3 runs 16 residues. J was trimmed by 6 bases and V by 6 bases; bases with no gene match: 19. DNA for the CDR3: TGCAGCGTACATGGGTACGCCCAGGGGGGAGGCGATGGCTACACCTTC. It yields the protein CSVHGYAQGGGDGYTF.

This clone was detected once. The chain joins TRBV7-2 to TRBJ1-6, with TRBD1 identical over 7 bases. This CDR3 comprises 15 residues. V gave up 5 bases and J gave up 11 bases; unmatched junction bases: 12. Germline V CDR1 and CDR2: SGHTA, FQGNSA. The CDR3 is CASSPQSGGQTPLHF. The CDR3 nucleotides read TGTGCCAGCAGCCCACAATCAGGGGGACAGACACCCCTCCACTTT.

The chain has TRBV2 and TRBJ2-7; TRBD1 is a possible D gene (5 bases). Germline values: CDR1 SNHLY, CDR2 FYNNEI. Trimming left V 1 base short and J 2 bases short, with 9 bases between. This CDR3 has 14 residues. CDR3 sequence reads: CASSEVPGPYEQYF. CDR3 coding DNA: TGTGCCAGCAGTGAAGTCCCAGGGCCCTACGAGCAGTACTTC.

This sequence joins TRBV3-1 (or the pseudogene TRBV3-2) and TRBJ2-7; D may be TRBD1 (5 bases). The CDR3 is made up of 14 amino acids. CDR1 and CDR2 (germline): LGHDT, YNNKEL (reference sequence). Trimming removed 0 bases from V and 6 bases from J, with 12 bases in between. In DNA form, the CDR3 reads TGTGCCAGCAGCCAAGATCTTCCAGGGTTCGAGCAGTACTTC. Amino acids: CASSQDLPGFEQYF.

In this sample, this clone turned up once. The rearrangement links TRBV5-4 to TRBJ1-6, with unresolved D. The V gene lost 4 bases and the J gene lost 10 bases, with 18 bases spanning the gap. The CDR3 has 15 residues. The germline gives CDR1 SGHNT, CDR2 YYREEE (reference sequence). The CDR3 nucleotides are TGTGCCAGCAGCACGGAGGGCAGAAGGGCCTCACCCCTCCACTTT. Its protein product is CASSTEGRRASPLHF.

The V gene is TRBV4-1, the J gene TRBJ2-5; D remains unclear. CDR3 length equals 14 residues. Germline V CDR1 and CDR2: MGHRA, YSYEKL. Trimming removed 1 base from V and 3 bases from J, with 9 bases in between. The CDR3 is CASSQVGQEETQYF. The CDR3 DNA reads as TGCGCCAGCAGCCAAGTTGGGCAGGAAGAGACCCAGTACTTC.

The CDR3 sequence: CSVGQGETQYF. CDR3 coding DNA: TGCAGCGTCGGACAGGGCGAGACCCAGTACTTC. The chain couples TRBV29-1 to TRBJ2-5; 8 nucleotides agree with TRBD1. CDR3 length: 11 residues. Germline loops: CDR1 SQVTM, CDR2 ANQGSEA. V was pared by 6 bases and J by 5 bases, with 2 bases of the junction left unmatched.

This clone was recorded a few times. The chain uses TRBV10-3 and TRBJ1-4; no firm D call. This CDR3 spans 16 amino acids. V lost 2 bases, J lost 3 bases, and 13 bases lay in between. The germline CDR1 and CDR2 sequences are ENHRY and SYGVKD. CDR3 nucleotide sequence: TGTGCCATCAGTGAGGCCCGGGTCCGGGCTAATGAAAAACTGTTTTTT. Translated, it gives CAISEARVRANEKLFF.

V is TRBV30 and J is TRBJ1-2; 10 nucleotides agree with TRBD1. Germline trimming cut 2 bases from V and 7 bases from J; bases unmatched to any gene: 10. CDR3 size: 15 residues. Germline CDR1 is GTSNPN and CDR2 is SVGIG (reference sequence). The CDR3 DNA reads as TGTGCCTGGAGTCTTTCCGGGACAGGGGACTTTGGCTACACCTTC. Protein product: CAWSLSGTGDFGYTF.

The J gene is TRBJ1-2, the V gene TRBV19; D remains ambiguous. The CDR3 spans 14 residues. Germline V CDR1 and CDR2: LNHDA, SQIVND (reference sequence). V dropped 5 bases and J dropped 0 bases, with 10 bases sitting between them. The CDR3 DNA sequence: TGTGCCAGTAGTTTGGGCAGTGCTAACTATGGCTACACCTTC. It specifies CASSLGSANYGYTF.

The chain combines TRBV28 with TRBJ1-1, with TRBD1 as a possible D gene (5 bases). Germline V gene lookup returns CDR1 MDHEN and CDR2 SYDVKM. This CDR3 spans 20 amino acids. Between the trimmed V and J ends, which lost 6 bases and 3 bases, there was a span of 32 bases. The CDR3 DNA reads TGTGCCAGCAGCCTGATGGGAGGTCCGGGGCGATTTACTAAATACACTGAAGCTTTCTTT. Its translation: CASSLMGGPGRFTKYTEAFF.

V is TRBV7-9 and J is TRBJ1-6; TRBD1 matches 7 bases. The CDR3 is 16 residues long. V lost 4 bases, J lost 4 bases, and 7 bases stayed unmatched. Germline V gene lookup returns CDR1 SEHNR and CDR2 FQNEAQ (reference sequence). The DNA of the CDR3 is TGTGCCAGCAGCTCTTCACAGGGGCCATATAATTCACCCCTCCACTTT. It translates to CASSSSQGPYNSPLHF.

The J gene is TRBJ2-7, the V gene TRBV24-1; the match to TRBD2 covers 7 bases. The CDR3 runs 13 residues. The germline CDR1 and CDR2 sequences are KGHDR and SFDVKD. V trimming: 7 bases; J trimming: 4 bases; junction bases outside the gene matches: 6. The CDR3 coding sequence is TGTGCCACCAGCCCCGGGGGGAGGTACGAGCAGTACTTC. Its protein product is CATSPGGRYEQYF.

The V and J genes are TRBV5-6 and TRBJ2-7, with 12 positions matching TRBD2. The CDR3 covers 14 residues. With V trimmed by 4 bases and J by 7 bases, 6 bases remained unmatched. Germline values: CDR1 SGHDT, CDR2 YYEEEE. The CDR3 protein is CASSPTSGGTEQYF. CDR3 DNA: TGTGCCAGCAGCCCGACTAGCGGGGGAACGGAGCAGTACTTC.

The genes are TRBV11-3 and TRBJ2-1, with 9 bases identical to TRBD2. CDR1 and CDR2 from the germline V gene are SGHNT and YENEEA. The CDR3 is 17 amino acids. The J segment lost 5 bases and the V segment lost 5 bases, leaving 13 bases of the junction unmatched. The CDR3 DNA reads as TGTGCCAGCAGCCCCGCGGGGCTAGCGGGGAGAGACAATGAGCAGTTCTTC. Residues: CASSPAGLAGRDNEQFF.

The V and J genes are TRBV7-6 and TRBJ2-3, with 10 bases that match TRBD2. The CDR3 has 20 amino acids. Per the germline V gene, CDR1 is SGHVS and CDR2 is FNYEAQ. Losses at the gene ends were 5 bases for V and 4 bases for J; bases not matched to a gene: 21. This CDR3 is CASSGTPMRAGGPGADTQYF. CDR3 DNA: TGTGCCAGCAGCGGGACCCCGATGAGAGCGGGAGGGCCCGGCGCAGATACGCAGTATTTT.

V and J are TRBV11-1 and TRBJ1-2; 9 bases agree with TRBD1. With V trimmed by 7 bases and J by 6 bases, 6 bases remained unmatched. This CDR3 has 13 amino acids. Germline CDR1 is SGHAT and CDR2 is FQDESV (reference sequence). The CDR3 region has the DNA TGTGCCAGCACCAAGAACAGGGGGCATGGCTACACCTTC. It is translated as CASTKNRGHGYTF.

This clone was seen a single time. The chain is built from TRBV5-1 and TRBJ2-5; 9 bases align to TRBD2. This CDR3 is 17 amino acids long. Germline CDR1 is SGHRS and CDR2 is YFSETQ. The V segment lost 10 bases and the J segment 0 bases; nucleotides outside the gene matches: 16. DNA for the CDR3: TGCGCCCGCGGGGGGGGTGGATCGGGAGGTCACCAAGAGACCCAGTACTTC. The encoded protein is CARGGGGSGGHQETQYF.

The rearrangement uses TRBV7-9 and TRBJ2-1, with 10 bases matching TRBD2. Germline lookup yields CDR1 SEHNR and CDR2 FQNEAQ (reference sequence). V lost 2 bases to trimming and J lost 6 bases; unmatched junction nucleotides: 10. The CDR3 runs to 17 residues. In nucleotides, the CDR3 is TGTGCCAGCAGCTTAAGGCAGCGGGGGGGCTCTGCCAATGAGCAGTTCTTC. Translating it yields CASSLRQRGGSANEQFF.

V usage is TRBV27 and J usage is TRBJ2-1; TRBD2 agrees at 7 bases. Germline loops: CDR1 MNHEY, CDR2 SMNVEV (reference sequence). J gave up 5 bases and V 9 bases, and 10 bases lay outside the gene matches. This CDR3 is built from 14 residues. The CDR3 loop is CARETGGGHNEQFF. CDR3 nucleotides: TGTGCCAGAGAAACAGGCGGGGGACACAATGAGCAGTTCTTC.

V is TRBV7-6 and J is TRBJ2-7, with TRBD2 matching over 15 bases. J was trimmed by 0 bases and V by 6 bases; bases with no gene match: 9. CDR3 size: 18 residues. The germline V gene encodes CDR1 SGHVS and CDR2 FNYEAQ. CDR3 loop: CASSSGLAGGMNSYEQYF. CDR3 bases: TGTGCCAGCAGTTCGGGACTAGCGGGAGGAATGAACTCCTACGAGCAGTACTTC.

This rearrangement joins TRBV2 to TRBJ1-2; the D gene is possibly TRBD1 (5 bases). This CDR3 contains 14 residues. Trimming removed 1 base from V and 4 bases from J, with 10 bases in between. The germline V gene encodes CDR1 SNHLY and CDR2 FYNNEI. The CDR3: CASSEGGQIYGYTF. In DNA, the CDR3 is TGTGCCAGCAGTGAAGGGGGCCAGATCTATGGCTACACCTTC.

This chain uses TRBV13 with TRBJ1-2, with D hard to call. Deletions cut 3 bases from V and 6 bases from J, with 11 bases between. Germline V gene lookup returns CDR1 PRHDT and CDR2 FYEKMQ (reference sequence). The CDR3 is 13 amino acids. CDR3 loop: CASSLSVLHGYTF. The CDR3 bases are TGTGCCAGCAGCTTGTCTGTTCTTCATGGCTACACCTTC. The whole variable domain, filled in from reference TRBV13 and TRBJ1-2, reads AAGVIQSPRHLIKEKRETATLKCYPIPRHDTVYWYQQGPGQDPQFLISFYEKMQSDKGSIPDRFSAQQFSDYHSELNMSSLELGDSALYFCASSLSVLHGYTFGSGTRLTVV.

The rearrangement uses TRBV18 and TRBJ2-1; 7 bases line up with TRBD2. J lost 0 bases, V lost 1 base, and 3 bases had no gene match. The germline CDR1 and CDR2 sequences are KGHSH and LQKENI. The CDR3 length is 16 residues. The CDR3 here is CASSPREGSSYNEQFF. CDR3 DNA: TGTGCCAGCTCACCACGGGAGGGGAGCTCCTACAATGAGCAGTTCTTC. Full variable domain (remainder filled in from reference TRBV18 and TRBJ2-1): NAGVMQNPRHLVRRRGQEARLRCSPMKGHSHVYWYRQLPEEGLKFMVYLQKENIIDESGMPKERFSAEFPKEGPSILRIQQVVRGDSAAYFCASSPREGSSYNEQFFGPGTRLTVL.

Here the CDR3 reads CASSFGKSSYEQYF. CDR3 DNA sequence: TGTGCCAGCAGCTTCGGGAAGTCCTCCTACGAGCAGTACTTC. The V and J genes are TRBV7-9 and TRBJ2-7; tentative D call: TRBD2 (5 bases). Germline V CDR1 and CDR2: SEHNR, FQNEAQ (reference sequence). CDR3 length equals 14 residues. V dropped 3 bases and J dropped 0 bases, with 9 bases sitting between them.